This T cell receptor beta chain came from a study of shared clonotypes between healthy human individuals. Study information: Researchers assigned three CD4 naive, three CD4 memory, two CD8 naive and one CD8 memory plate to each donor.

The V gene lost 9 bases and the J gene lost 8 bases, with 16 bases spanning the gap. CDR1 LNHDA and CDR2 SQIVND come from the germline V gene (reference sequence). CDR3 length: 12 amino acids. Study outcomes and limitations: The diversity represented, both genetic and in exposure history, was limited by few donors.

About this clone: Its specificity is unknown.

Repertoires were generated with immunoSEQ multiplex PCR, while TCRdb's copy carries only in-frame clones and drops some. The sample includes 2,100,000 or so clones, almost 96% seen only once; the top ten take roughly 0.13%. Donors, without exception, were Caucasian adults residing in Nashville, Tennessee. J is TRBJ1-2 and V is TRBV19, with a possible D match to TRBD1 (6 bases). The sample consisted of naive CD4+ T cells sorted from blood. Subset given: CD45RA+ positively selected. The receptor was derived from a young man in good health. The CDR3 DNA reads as TGTGCCAGCCTGCGGGGGCAGACGGGCTACACCTTC. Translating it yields CASLRGQTGYTF.